The 11 T cell receptor beta chains listed next were all sequenced from one sample in a study of blood T cell repertoires in COVID-19. The method was immunoSEQ multiplex PCR; TCRdb's version includes in-frame clones alone and lacks a portion of them. The sample lists approximately 34,000 clones; 75% to 90% were seen once. The sample comprised peripheral blood. Receptors originate from a woman aged 70 to 79 with acute or convalescent COVID-19.

The CDR3 protein is CASRLTDRVTEAFF. The CDR3 nucleotides are TGTGCCAGCAGACTCACGGACAGGGTCACTGAAGCTTTCTTT. The chain carries TRBV28 and TRBJ1-1; 8 bases agree with TRBD1. V trimming: 6 bases; J trimming: 4 bases; junction bases outside the gene matches: 7. The CDR3 extends over 14 amino acids. The germline CDR1 and CDR2 sequences are MDHEN and SYDVKM.

The chain combines TRBV10-1 with TRBJ2-1, with D unclear. Trimming stripped 2 bases from V and 3 bases from J, with 11 bases between. Looked up from germline, CDR1 is WNHNN and CDR2 is SYGVQD (reference sequence). This CDR3 region has 15 residues. The chain's CDR3 is CASSERRLVYNEQFF. The CDR3 DNA reads as TGCGCCAGCAGTGAGAGGAGACTGGTCTACAATGAGCAGTTCTTC.

The V and J genes are TRBV2 and TRBJ1-2, with no clear D. With 1 base removed from V and 4 bases from J, the gap between germline ends came to 4 bases. CDR3 length equals 12 residues. Germline V lookup: CDR1 SNHLY, CDR2 FYNNEI. The CDR3 sequence is CASSEDSYGYTF. The CDR3 DNA is TGTGCCAGCAGTGAAGACAGCTATGGCTACACCTTC.

Only a few counts were recorded for this clone. The chain uses TRBV7-8 and TRBJ2-1; 14 bases align to TRBD2. V lost 1 base to trimming and J lost 10 bases; unmatched junction nucleotides: 3. Germline CDR1 reads SGHVS; CDR2 reads FQNEAQ. This CDR3 has 15 residues. The CDR3 bases are TGTGCCAGCAGCTTAGAAAGACTAGCGGGGGGGGAGCAGTTCTTC. It codes for CASSLERLAGGEQFF.

The J gene is TRBJ1-3, the V gene TRBV6-5; D unclear. From germline, CDR1 is MNHEY and CDR2 SVGAGI. The CDR3 totals 14 residues. V was cut by 7 bases and J by 2 bases, with 12 bases left in between. The CDR3 region has the DNA TGTGCCAGCACCTCTGGGCTACCTGGAAACACCATATATTTT. As protein: CASTSGLPGNTIYF.

J is TRBJ1-5 and V is TRBV19; no reliable D call. Looked up from germline, CDR1 is LNHDA and CDR2 is SQIVND (reference sequence). V lost 4 bases to trimming and J lost 7 bases, with 14 bases between them. This CDR3 comprises 14 residues. The CDR3 reads CASSTGMTVQPQHF. In DNA form, the CDR3 reads TGTGCCAGTAGTACGGGGATGACGGTCCAGCCCCAGCATTTT.

V and J are TRBV5-8 and TRBJ2-5; 9 bases fit TRBD1. Per the germline V gene, CDR1 is SGHTS and CDR2 is YDEGEE. The trim removed 4 bases at V and 4 bases at J, leaving 8 bases unmatched. The CDR3 extends over 15 amino acids. The CDR3 DNA reads as TGTGCCAGCAGCCCCGAACAGGGGGCAGGAGAGACCCAGTACTTC. Amino acid sequence: CASSPEQGAGETQYF.

The chain recombines TRBV6-2 or TRBV6-3 with TRBJ2-1; 9 bases map to TRBD1. Germline V gene sequence: CDR1 MNHEY, CDR2 SVGEGT. With 5 bases clipped from V and 2 bases from J, the junction kept 4 bases outside the gene matches. The CDR3 extends over 15 amino acids. In DNA form, the CDR3 reads TGTGCCAGCAGTCGGACAGGGGTACCCTACAATGAGCAGTTCTTC. It yields the protein CASSRTGVPYNEQFF.

The gene calls are TRBV19 and TRBJ2-3, with 14 bases that match TRBD2. CDR3 length equals 20 residues. With 3 bases clipped from V and 4 bases from J, the junction kept 15 bases outside the gene matches. From germline, CDR1 is LNHDA and CDR2 SQIVND (reference sequence). The CDR3 reads CASSIPTSGGAKRSADTQYF. In DNA form, the CDR3 reads TGTGCCAGTAGTATCCCGACTAGCGGGGGGGCTAAAAGATCTGCAGATACGCAGTATTTT.

The chain carries TRBV25-1 and TRBJ1-1; the D is unclear. The V gene's germline CDR1 is MGHDK and CDR2 SYGVNS. V gave up 0 bases and J gave up 7 bases, with 9 bases separating them. This CDR3 is 13 amino acids long. CDR3 residues: CASSEYWQYEAFF. CDR3 bases: TGTGCCAGCAGTGAATACTGGCAGTATGAAGCTTTCTTT.

This sequence joins TRBV3-1 (or the pseudogene TRBV3-2) and TRBJ2-3; TRBD2 matches 11 bases. This CDR3 contains 17 residues. The junction had 7 bases not matched to a gene; V was cut back by 1 base and J by 4 bases. CDR1 is LGHDT, CDR2 YNNKEL, per germline (reference sequence). The CDR3 DNA reads as TGTGCCAGCAGCCAAGTGATAGGACTAGCGGGCTCAGATACGCAGTATTTT. It yields the protein CASSQVIGLAGSDTQYF.